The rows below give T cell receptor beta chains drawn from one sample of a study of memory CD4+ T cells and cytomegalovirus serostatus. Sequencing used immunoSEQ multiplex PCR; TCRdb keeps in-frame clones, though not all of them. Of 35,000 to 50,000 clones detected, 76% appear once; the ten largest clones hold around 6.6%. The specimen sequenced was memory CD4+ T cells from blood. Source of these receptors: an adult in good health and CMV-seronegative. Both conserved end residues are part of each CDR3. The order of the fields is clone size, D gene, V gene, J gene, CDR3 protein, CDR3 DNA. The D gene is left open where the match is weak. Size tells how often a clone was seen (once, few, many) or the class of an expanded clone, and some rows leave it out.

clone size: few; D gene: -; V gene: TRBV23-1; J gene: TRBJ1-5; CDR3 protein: CASSQPPPGGGRQPQHF; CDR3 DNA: TGCGCCAGCAGTCAACCCCCGCCGGGAGGAGGGCGACAGCCCCAGCATTTT
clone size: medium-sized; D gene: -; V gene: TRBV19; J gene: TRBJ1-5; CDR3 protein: CASTSQRYSNQPQHF; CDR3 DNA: TGTGCCAGTACCTCCCAGCGCTATAGCAATCAGCCCCAGCATTTT
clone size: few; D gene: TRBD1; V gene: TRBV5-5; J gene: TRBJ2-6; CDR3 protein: CASSDYRGRSGANVLTF; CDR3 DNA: TGTGCCAGCAGCGACTACAGGGGCCGCTCTGGGGCCAACGTCCTGACTTTC
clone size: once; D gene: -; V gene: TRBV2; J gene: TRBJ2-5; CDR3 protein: CASSDEQGGETQYF; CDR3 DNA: TGTGCCAGCAGTGACGAGCAGGGAGGAGAGACCCAGTACTTC
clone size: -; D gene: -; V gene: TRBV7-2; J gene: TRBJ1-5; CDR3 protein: CASSFGHRTSQPQHF; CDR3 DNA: TGTGCCAGCAGCTTCGGACATAGGACAAGTCAGCCCCAGCATTTT
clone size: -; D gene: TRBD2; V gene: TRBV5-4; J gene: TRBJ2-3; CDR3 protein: CASSGGLAATDTQYF; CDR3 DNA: TGTGCCAGCAGCGGAGGACTAGCGGCGACAGATACGCAGTATTTT
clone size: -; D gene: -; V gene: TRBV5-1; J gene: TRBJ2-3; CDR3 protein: CASSLASQITDTQYF; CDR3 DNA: TGCGCCAGCAGCTTGGCTTCGCAGATCACAGATACGCAGTATTTT
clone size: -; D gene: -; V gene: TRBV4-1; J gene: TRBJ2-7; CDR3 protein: CASSQEGKRSYEQYF; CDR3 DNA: TGCGCCAGCAGCCAAGAGGGAAAACGCTCCTACGAGCAGTACTTC
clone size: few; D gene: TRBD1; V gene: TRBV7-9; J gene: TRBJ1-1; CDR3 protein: CASSFRRGREAFF; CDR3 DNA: TGTGCCAGCAGCTTCCGGAGGGGGCGTGAAGCTTTCTTT
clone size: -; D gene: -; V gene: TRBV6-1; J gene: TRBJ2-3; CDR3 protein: CASSVDSGADTQYF; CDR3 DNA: TGTGCCAGCAGTGTGGACAGTGGAGCAGATACGCAGTATTTT
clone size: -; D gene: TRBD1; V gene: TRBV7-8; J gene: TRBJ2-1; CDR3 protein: CASSPYRQGSYNEQFF; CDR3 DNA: TGTGCCAGCAGCCCATATCGACAGGGATCTTACAATGAGCAGTTCTTC
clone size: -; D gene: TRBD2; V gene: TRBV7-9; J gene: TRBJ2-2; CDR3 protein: CASSLGTSGRTNTGELFF; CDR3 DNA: TGTGCCAGCAGCTTAGGGACTAGCGGGAGGACGAACACCGGGGAGCTGTTTTTT
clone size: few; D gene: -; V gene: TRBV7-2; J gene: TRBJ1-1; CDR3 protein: CASSLWGSEAFF; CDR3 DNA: TGTGCCAGCAGCCTATGGGGGTCAGAAGCTTTCTTT
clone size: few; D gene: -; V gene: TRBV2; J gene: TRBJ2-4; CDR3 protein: CASSAGLAKNIQYF; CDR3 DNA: TGTGCCAGCAGTGCGGGTCTAGCCAAAAACATTCAGTACTTC
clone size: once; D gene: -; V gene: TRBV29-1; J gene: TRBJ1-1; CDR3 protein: CSVEVGLGTEAFF; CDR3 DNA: TGCAGCGTTGAAGTTGGACTGGGGACTGAAGCTTTCTTT
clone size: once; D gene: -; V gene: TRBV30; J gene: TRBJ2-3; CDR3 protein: CAWSGTIYTDTQYF; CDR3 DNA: TGTGCCTGGAGTGGGACTATCTACACAGATACGCAGTATTTT
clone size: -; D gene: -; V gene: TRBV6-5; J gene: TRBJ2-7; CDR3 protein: CASSSPGDKAEYF; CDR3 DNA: TGTGCCAGCAGTAGCCCCGGTGACAAGGCGGAGTACTTC
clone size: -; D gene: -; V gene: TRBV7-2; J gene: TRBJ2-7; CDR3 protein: CASSLAGGGSNGEQYF; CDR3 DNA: TGTGCCAGCAGCTTAGCCGGGGGCGGGAGCAATGGCGAGCAGTACTTC